The 21 T cell receptor beta chains reported below all come from one sample, sequenced in a study of human T cells and chemical hapten exposure listed by TCRdb under 2021. Taken with the paper, the label for time point translates to: patch test 1, 2 weeks after DPC sensitization. Taken with the paper, the label for treatment or condition translates to: therapeutic diphenylcyclopropenone sensitization with weekly scalp DPC. Receptor libraries were prepared by RACE. These reads were obtained on a NextSeq 500. TCRdb reworked the public reads: Q25 trimming with fastp, MiXCR clone assembly, productive beta chains retained. CDR3 protein sequences are deduplicated, and each keeps its most common genes and DNA. The sample data list approximately 90,000 distinct CDR3 sequences, and around 11% of these were observed just once. Approximately 2% of the sample comes from the top ten. Sequences were derived from whole blood, sampled in connection with sensitization to the hapten diphenylcyclopropenone (DPC). These receptors were taken from a woman between 35 and 50 years old with alopecia areata. Some clones in this sample may be carry-over from other donors' samples.

Many counts were recorded for this clonotype. The chain joins TRBV5-5 to TRBJ2-1, with 10 bases fitting TRBD1. CDR1 is SGHKS, CDR2 YYEKEE, per germline (reference sequence). J was trimmed by 1 base and V by 4 bases; bases with no gene match: 2. The CDR3 runs 15 residues. The CDR3 nucleotides are TGTGCCAGCAGCCCGGGACAGGGGTCCTACAATGAGCAGTTCTTC. Its protein product is CASSPGQGSYNEQFF.

There are a few counts of this clonotype. The chain couples TRBV6-4 to TRBJ1-1; D is ambiguous. Trimming removed 3 bases at V and 8 bases at J, with 4 bases between. Germline V CDR1 and CDR2: MRHNA, SNTAGT. The CDR3 runs 10 residues. The CDR3 bases are TGTGCCAGCAGTGAACAGGAAGCTTTCTTT. Translation: CASSEQEAFF.

This clonotype was seen only a few times. The chain links TRBV4-1 to TRBJ2-7; D ambiguous. CDR1 and CDR2 from the germline V gene are MGHRA and YSYEKL. Trimming pared 4 bases from V and 0 bases from J, leaving 16 bases between. This CDR3 region has 16 residues. CDR3: CASSPSPLGISYEQYF. In DNA form, the CDR3 reads TGCGCCAGCAGCCCCAGCCCCTTGGGCATCTCCTACGAGCAGTACTTC.

This clonotype was detected a few times. V and J are TRBV28 and TRBJ2-1; D not resolved. Germline CDR1 MDHEN, CDR2 SYDVKM. V was shortened by 7 bases and J by 0 bases, with 7 bases between the two germline ends. The CDR3 contains 13 residues. Here the CDR3 reads CASTTFSYNEQFF. The CDR3 DNA is TGTGCCAGCACCACCTTCTCCTACAATGAGCAGTTCTTC. Looking up the rest from reference TRBV28 and TRBJ2-1 gives the full variable domain: DVKVTQSSRYLVKRTGEKVFLECVQDMDHENMFWYRQDPGLGLRLIYFSYDVKMKEKGDIPEGYSVSREKKERFSLILESASTNQTSMYLCASTTFSYNEQFFGPGTRLTVL.

A few counts support this clonotype. The rearrangement joins TRBV7-8 to TRBJ2-7, with 7 bases matching TRBD1. There are 14 residues in the CDR3. With V trimmed by 2 bases and J by 7 bases, 8 bases remained unmatched. Germline loops: CDR1 SGHVS, CDR2 FQNEAQ. CDR3 coding DNA: TGTGCCAGCAGCTTAACAGGGGCGCCGGGGGAGCAGTACTTC. Its protein is CASSLTGAPGEQYF.

For this clonotype: Just one base apart from a much larger clone, this may be a read error. J is TRBJ2-3 and V is TRBV6-6; D not certain. CDR1 and CDR2 from the germline V gene are MNHNY and SVGAGI (reference sequence). The CDR3 covers 13 residues. In DNA form, the CDR3 reads TGTGTCAGCAACGTGTTAAGCACAGATACGCAGTATTTT. Translating it yields CVSNVLSTDTQYF.

Only a few counts were recorded for this clonotype. The V and J genes are TRBV7-3 and TRBJ2-3; 7 nucleotides align to TRBD2. Germline V gene lookup returns CDR1 SGHTA and CDR2 FQGTGA. Trimming took 3 bases from V and 8 from J; bases not matched to a gene: 5. This CDR3 spans 13 amino acids. CDR3 sequence (DNA): TGTGCCAGCAGCTTCCTAGCGGCGGGTACGCAGTATTTT. Amino acids: CASSFLAAGTQYF.

This sequence joins TRBV29-1 and TRBJ1-2; 8 positions agree with TRBD1. This CDR3 has 13 amino acids. Losses at the gene ends were 6 bases for V and 7 bases for J; bases not matched to a gene: 10. CDR1 is SQVTM, CDR2 ANQGSEA, per germline. DNA of the CDR3: TGCAGCGTCCCGGCAGGGGGCGAGGTTGGCTACACCTTC. It codes for CSVPAGGEVGYTF.

This clonotype was detected a few times. The chain joins TRBV10-3 to TRBJ1-1; the match to TRBD1 covers 9 bases. The V gene's germline CDR1 is ENHRY and CDR2 SYGVKD. V was pared by 2 bases and J by 8 bases, with 3 bases of the junction left unmatched. CDR3 size: 13 residues. This chain's CDR3 is CAISEVTGGEAFF. The DNA of the CDR3 is TGTGCCATCAGTGAGGTAACAGGGGGCGAAGCTTTCTTT.

J is TRBJ2-1 and V is TRBV29-1; TRBD2 agrees at 12 bases. Germline V gene sequence: CDR1 SQVTM, CDR2 ANQGSEA. The CDR3 totals 16 residues. The V gene end was trimmed by 5 bases and the J gene end by 2 bases; junction bases not matched to a gene: 7. CDR3 nucleotides: TGCAGCGTTCCGGGACTAGCGGGTCTCCCCTACAATGAGCAGTTCTTC. Translating gives CSVPGLAGLPYNEQFF.

This clonotype was recorded at least ten times. The gene calls are TRBV20-1 and TRBJ2-7; TRBD2 agrees at 14 bases. Germline V gene data show CDR1 as DFQATT and CDR2 as SNEGSKA (reference sequence). The CDR3 covers 23 residues. With 4 bases clipped from V and 0 bases from J, the junction kept 26 bases outside the gene matches. The CDR3 sequence: CSAKGLAGDRTARYSLTSYEQYF. CDR3 nucleotides: TGCAGTGCTAAGGGACTAGCGGGAGATCGAACGGCCCGCTATTCGTTAACCTCCTACGAGCAGTACTTC.

This clonotype was detected a few times. The chain carries TRBV12-3 or TRBV12-4 and TRBJ1-4; TRBD1 aligns across 7 bases. J lost 4 bases, V lost 4 bases, and 6 bases had no gene match. CDR3 length: 15 amino acids. In DNA, the CDR3 is TGTGCCAGCAGTTGGGGACAGACAGTTAATGAAAAACTGTTTTTT. Translating gives CASSWGQTVNEKLFF.

This clonotype was detected only a few times. The chain couples TRBV28 to TRBJ2-3; TRBD2 matches 8 bases. The CDR3 is made up of 17 amino acids. From germline, CDR1 is MDHEN and CDR2 SYDVKM. The V and J ends lost 5 bases and 4 bases, in that order; junction bases with no gene match: 14. CDR3 coding DNA: TGTGCCAGCAGTCCCCCGCAGGGAGCGGGAGAGTCAGATACGCAGTATTTT. This translates into CASSPPQGAGESDTQYF.

The chain joins TRBV7-3 to TRBJ2-2; D gene unclear. The CDR3 runs 17 residues. The V end lost 5 bases, the J end lost 0 bases, and 16 bases lay between the germline ends. Germline CDR1 is SGHTA and CDR2 is FQGTGA. CDR3 protein: CASSPLPGLANTGELFF. The CDR3 nucleotides are TGTGCCAGCAGCCCCCTCCCCGGGCTAGCGAACACCGGGGAGCTGTTTTTT.

This clonotype was seen a handful of times. The rearrangement uses TRBV5-1 and TRBJ1-3; unclear D gene. The V gene lost 0 bases and the J gene lost 2 bases, with 12 bases spanning the gap. The CDR3 is 16 amino acids. Per the germline V gene, CDR1 is SGHRS and CDR2 is YFSETQ. This CDR3 is CASSLDPGTAGNTIYF. CDR3 DNA sequence: TGCGCCAGCAGCTTGGACCCCGGTACTGCTGGAAACACCATATATTTT. The variable domain in full, with the rest retrieved from reference TRBV5-1 and TRBJ1-3, is KAGVTQTPRYLIKTRGQQVTLSCSPISGHRSVSWYQQTPGQGLQFLFEYFSETQRNKGNFPGRFSGRQFSNSRSEMNVSTLELGDSALYLCASSLDPGTAGNTIYFGEGSWLTVV.

The chain uses TRBV12-3 or TRBV12-4 and TRBJ1-6, with D perhaps matching TRBD1 (5 bases). This CDR3 comprises 14 residues. V shed 10 bases and J shed 5 bases, with 15 bases lying between them. In DNA form, the CDR3 reads TGTGCCACCTCAACCGGGACGGATAATTCACCCCTCCACTTT. Protein sequence: CATSTGTDNSPLHF.

The chain employs TRBV19 and TRBJ2-5; 12 bases agree with TRBD2. Germline V gene data show CDR1 as LNHDA and CDR2 as SQIVND (reference sequence). V was pared by 6 bases and J by 5 bases, with 10 bases of the junction left unmatched. This CDR3 is built from 16 residues. CDR3 sequence reads: CASRNRLAGAGETQYF. The CDR3 bases are TGTGCCAGTAGGAACCGACTAGCGGGAGCGGGTGAGACCCAGTACTTC.

This clonotype was seen only a few times. The chain has TRBV7-2 and TRBJ2-4; D unresolved. The CDR3 covers 12 residues. Trimming removed 6 bases from V and 8 bases from J, with 11 bases in between. Per the germline V gene, CDR1 is SGHTA and CDR2 is FQGNSA. CDR3 sequence: CASRMDAHIQYF. CDR3 coding DNA: TGTGCCAGCAGGATGGACGCCCACATTCAGTACTTC.

This clonotype has a handful of counts. The CDR3 DNA follows: TGTGCCAGCAGCCAAGAGATACGGGTCAGGGGGTTTGAAGCTTTCTTT. It yields the protein CASSQEIRVRGFEAFF. The chain joins TRBV3-1 to TRBJ1-1; TRBD1 matches 7 bases. The germline gives CDR1 LGHDT, CDR2 YNNKEL (reference sequence). Trimming cost V 0 bases and J 7 bases; bases outside gene matches: 11. This CDR3 comprises 16 residues.

This clonotype turned up a few times. CDR3 DNA sequence: TGCGCCAGCAGCCAACAACTAGAGAACGAGCAGTACTTC. It specifies CASSQQLENEQYF. V gene TRBV4-3 combines with J gene TRBJ2-7; a possible D gene is TRBD2 (5 bases). V was clipped by 2 bases and J by 5 bases, with 10 bases between them. This CDR3 region has 13 residues. Germline loops: CDR1 LGHNA, CDR2 YSLEER.

This clonotype has ten or more counts. The rearrangement joins TRBV7-3 to TRBJ1-6; a possible D gene is TRBD1 (5 bases). From germline, CDR1 is SGHTA and CDR2 FQGTGA. V was trimmed by 1 base and J by 6 bases, leaving 13 bases between them. The length of the CDR3 is 16 residues. CDR3 loop: CASSLNGQGSNSPLHF. The DNA for the CDR3 is TGTGCCAGCAGCTTAAACGGGCAGGGCAGTAATTCACCCCTCCACTTT. The whole variable domain, filled in from reference TRBV7-3 and TRBJ1-6, reads GAGVSQTPSNKVTEKGKYVELRCDPISGHTALYWYRQSLGQGPEFLIYFQGTGAADDSGLPNDRFFAVRPEGSVSTLKIQRTERGDSAVYLCASSLNGQGSNSPLHFGNGTRLTVT.